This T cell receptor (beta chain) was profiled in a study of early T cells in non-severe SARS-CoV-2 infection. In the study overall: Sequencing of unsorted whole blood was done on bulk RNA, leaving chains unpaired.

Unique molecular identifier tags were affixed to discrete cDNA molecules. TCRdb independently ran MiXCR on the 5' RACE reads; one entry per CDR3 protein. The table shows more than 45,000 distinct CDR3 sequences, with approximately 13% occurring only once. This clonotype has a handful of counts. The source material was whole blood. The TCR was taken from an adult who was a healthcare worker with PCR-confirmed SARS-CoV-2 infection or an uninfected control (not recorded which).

CDR3 region: CSVRIGGIAYEQYF. CDR3 coding DNA: TGCAGCGTCCGGATAGGAGGGATCGCCTACGAGCAGTACTTC. This rearrangement joins TRBV29-1 to TRBJ2-7, with D possibly TRBD2 on 6 matching bases. The V gene lost 6 bases and the J gene lost 2 bases, with 17 bases spanning the gap. Germline V gives CDR1 SQVTM, CDR2 ANQGSEA. The CDR3 has 14 amino acids.